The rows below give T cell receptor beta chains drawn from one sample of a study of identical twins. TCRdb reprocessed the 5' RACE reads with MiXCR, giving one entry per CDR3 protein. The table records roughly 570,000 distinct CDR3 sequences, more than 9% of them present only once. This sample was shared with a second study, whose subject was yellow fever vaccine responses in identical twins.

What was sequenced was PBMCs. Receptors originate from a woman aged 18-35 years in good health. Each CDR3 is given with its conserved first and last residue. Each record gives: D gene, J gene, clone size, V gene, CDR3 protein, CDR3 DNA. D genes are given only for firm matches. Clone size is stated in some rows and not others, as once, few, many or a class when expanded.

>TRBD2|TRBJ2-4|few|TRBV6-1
CASTPTRGGKNIQYF
TGTGCCAGCACCCCAACCCGGGGGGGGAAAAACATTCAGTACTTC
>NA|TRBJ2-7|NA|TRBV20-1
CSAREPDVLDPYEQYF
TGCAGTGCTAGAGAACCGGATGTCTTGGACCCCTACGAGCAGTACTTC
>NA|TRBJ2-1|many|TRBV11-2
CASSPTRGAYNEQFF
TGTGCCAGCAGCCCCACTAGGGGCGCCTACAATGAGCAGTTCTTC
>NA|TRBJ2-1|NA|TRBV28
CASSLGSRGGGEQFF
TGTGCCAGCAGTCTGGGGTCTAGAGGGGGTGGGGAGCAGTTCTTC
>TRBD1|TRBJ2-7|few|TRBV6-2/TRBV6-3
CASSSPGQGEYEQYF
TGTGCCAGCAGTTCACCGGGACAGGGAGAGTACGAGCAGTACTTC
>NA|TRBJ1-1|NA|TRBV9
CASSVANTATEAFF
TGTGCCAGCAGCGTAGCGAACACGGCCACTGAAGCTTTCTTT
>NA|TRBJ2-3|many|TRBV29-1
CSVVPAGGTDTQYF
TGCAGCGTTGTACCAGCCGGGGGCACAGATACGCAGTATTTT
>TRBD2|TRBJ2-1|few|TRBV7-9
CASTIAGGGEQFF
TGTGCCAGCACCATAGCGGGAGGTGGTGAGCAGTTCTTC
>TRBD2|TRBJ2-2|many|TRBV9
CASSHGTSGITGELFF
TGTGCCAGCAGCCACGGGACTAGCGGGATTACCGGGGAGCTGTTTTTT
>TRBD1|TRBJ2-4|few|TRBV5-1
CASSPDGQGAKNIQYF
TGCGCCAGCAGCCCCGATGGACAGGGGGCCAAAAACATTCAGTACTTC
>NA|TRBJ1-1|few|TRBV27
CASRGGGAEAFF
TGTGCCAGCAGAGGAGGGGGGGCTGAAGCTTTCTTT
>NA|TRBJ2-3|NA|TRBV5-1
CASRMGGSYTDTQYF
TGCGCCAGCAGGATGGGTGGGAGTTACACAGATACGCAGTATTTT
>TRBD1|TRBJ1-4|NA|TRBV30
CAWTTFGTANEKLFF
TGTGCCTGGACCACTTTCGGGACAGCTAATGAAAAACTGTTTTTT
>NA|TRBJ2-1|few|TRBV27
CASSYFPNEQFF
TGTGCCAGCAGTTATTTCCCAAATGAGCAGTTCTTC
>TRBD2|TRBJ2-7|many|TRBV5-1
CASSHGLAGGLPGEQYF
TGCGCCAGCAGCCACGGACTAGCGGGAGGCCTTCCTGGCGAGCAGTACTTC
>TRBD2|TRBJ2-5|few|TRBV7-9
CASSISSSGVYQETQYF
TGTGCCAGCAGCATATCCTCTAGCGGGGTGTACCAAGAGACCCAGTACTTC
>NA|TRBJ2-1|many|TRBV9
CASSVSGGDHNEQFF
TGTGCCAGCAGCGTATCGGGGGGCGACCACAATGAGCAGTTCTTC
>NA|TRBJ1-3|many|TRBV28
CAIFIRASTGNTIYF
TGTGCCATCTTCATACGGGCCTCGACTGGAAACACCATATATTTT
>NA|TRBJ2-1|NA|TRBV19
CASSIEATGTYNEQFF
TGTGCCAGTAGTATAGAGGCAACCGGGACCTACAATGAGCAGTTCTTC
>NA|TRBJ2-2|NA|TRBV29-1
CSVLRPTGELFF
TGCAGCGTCCTGAGGCCCACCGGGGAGCTGTTTTTT
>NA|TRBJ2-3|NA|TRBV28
CASSLEFGLASTDTQYF
TGTGCCAGCAGTTTGGAGTTTGGGCTAGCGTCGACAGATACGCAGTATTTT
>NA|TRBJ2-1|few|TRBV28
CASSQGRRGQFF
TGTGCCAGCAGCCAAGGACGGAGGGGGCAGTTCTTC
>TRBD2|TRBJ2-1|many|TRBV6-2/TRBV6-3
CASVVGGPVYNEQFF
TGTGCCAGCGTTGTGGGAGGGCCCGTCTACAATGAGCAGTTCTTC
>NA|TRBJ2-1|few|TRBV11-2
CASSLVRASEQFF
TGTGCCAGCAGCTTAGTGCGGGCATCCGAGCAGTTCTTC
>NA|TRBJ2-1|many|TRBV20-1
CSAPPGAWSNDEQFF
TGCAGTGCTCCACCGGGGGCGTGGAGCAATGATGAGCAGTTCTTC
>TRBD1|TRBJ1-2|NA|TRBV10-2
CASSESWGQGNYGYTF
TGCGCCAGCAGTGAGTCTTGGGGACAGGGGAACTATGGCTACACCTTC
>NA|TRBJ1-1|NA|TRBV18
CASSPVSWGYTEAFF
TGTGCCAGCTCACCAGTGAGTTGGGGTTACACTGAAGCTTTCTTT
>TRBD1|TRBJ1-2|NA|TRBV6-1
CASSWTGGYTF
TGTGCCAGCAGTTGGACAGGTGGCTACACCTTC
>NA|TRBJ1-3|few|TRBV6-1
CASSPVVGSGNTIYF
TGTGCCAGCAGCCCGGTCGTCGGGAGTGGAAACACCATATATTTT
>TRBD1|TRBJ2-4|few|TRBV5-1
CASSFTGTGANIQYF
TGCGCCAGCAGCTTCACCGGGACAGGGGCTAACATTCAGTACTTC
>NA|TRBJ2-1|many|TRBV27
CASSGLGETGPYNEQFF
TGTGCCAGCAGTGGATTGGGAGAAACGGGACCCTACAATGAGCAGTTCTTC
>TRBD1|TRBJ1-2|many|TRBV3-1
CASRGQGNYGYTF
TGTGCCAGCAGGGGACAGGGAAACTATGGCTACACCTTC
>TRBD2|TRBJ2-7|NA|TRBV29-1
CSVRLAGSYEQYF
TGCAGCGTTCGACTAGCGGGAAGTTACGAGCAGTACTTC
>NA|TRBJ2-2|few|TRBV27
CASSFYGNTGELFF
TGTGCCAGCAGTTTCTATGGGAACACCGGGGAGCTGTTTTTT
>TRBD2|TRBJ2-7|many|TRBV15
CATSRDRDYIYEQYF
TGTGCCACCAGCAGAGACCGGGACTATATCTACGAGCAGTACTTC
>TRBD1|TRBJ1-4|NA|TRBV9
CASNRGGEKLFF
TGTGCCAGCAACAGGGGTGGGGAAAAACTGTTTTTT
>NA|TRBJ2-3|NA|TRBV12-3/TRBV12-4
CASSPPGPRTDTQYF
TGTGCCAGCAGTCCACCGGGCCCCCGGACAGATACGCAGTATTTT
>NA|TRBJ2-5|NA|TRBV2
CASSPRRDSRTETQYF
TGTGCCAGCAGTCCTCGCCGGGACTCACGCACAGAGACCCAGTACTTC
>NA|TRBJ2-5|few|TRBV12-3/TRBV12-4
CASTPSLRAGTQYF
TGTGCCAGCACCCCCTCCCTGCGGGCGGGGACCCAGTACTTC
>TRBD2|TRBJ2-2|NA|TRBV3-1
CASSQVVTSGPPGELFF
TGTGCCAGCAGCCAAGTTGTAACTAGCGGCCCCCCCGGGGAGCTGTTTTTT
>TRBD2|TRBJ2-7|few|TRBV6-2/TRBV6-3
CASTRAGGREQYF
TGTGCCAGCACGAGAGCGGGAGGGCGCGAGCAGTACTTC
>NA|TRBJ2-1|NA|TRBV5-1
CASSQTLESSYNEQFF
TGCGCCAGCAGCCAAACACTAGAGTCTTCCTACAATGAGCAGTTCTTC
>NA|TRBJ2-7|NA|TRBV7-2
CASRANLDPTIYEQYF
TGTGCCAGCAGAGCGAACTTGGACCCGACGATCTACGAGCAGTACTTC
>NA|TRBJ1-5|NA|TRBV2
CATAVIDQGPQHF
TGTGCCACAGCAGTGATCGACCAAGGGCCCCAGCATTTT
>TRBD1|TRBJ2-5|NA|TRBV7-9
CASSLAQRQGIETQYF
TGTGCCAGCAGCTTAGCCCAACGACAGGGGATCGAGACCCAGTACTTC
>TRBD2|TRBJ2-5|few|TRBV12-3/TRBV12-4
CASSPSGDGKTQYF
TGTGCCAGCAGCCCTAGCGGCGACGGCAAGACCCAGTACTTC
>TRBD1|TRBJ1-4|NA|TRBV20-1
CSAPGQGGEKLFF
TGCAGTGCTCCCGGACAGGGTGGGGAAAAACTGTTTTTT
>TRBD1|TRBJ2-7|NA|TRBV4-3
CASSQGRQGDYEQYF
TGCGCCAGCAGCCAAGGGAGACAGGGCGACTACGAGCAGTACTTC
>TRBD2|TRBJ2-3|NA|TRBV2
CASRALAGSSTDTQYF
TGTGCCAGCAGAGCACTAGCGGGGAGTTCCACAGATACGCAGTATTTT
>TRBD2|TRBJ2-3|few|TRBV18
CASSPWRESTDTQYF
TGTGCCAGCTCACCCTGGCGGGAGAGCACAGATACGCAGTATTTT
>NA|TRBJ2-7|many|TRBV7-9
CASSFTNRDSYEQYF
TGTGCCAGCAGCTTTACAAACCGGGACTCCTACGAGCAGTACTTC
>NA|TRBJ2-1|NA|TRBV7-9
CASSFLGKSNEQFF
TGTGCCAGCAGCTTCTTGGGGAAAAGTAATGAGCAGTTCTTC
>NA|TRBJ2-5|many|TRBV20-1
CSARHAVDETQYF
TGCAGTGCTAGACATGCGGTAGACGAGACCCAGTACTTC
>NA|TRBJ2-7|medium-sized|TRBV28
CASSLGLEADEQYF
TGTGCCAGCAGTTTGGGCCTCGAAGCCGACGAGCAGTACTTC
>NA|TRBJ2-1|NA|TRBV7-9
CASRHIPPAYNEQFF
TGTGCCAGCAGGCACATCCCTCCCGCCTACAATGAGCAGTTCTTC
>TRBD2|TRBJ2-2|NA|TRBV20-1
CSAREVTSGSTGELFF
TGCAGTGCTAGAGAAGTGACTAGCGGGAGCACCGGGGAGCTGTTTTTT
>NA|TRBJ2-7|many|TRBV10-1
CASSESSLRGGNHEQYF
TGCGCCAGCAGTGAGTCGTCGTTGAGGGGAGGCAACCACGAGCAGTACTTC